A single sample is the source of the 5 T cell receptor beta chains below, sequenced in a study of CD4 T cells in relation to SARS-CoV-2 and coronaviruses. Their recognized antigens are unknown. Sequencing was performed with immunoSEQ multiplex PCR; in TCRdb, only in-frame clones are kept and a portion is missing. The sample lists about 12,000 clones; roughly 65% were seen once. CD4+ T cells from unexposed donors were obtained before the COVID-19 pandemic (2011-2018). CD4+ T cells were isolated from the cells after 10 days of culture. Input material: CD4+ T cells from PBMCs, cultured in vitro. These receptors all stem from a human donor in good health.

By frequency in the sample, this clone is large (0.1 to 1%). The chain is built from TRBV3-1 (or the pseudogene TRBV3-2) and TRBJ2-3; 7 nucleotides match TRBD2. V trimming: 1 base; J trimming: 6 bases; junction bases outside the gene matches: 10. The CDR3 extends over 16 amino acids. Looked up from germline, CDR1 is LGHDT and CDR2 is YNNKEL (reference sequence). In DNA, the CDR3 is TGTGCCAGCAGCCAAGTAGAGGGAGGGCCCATGGATACGCAGTATTTT. It codes for CASSQVEGGPMDTQYF.

The chain combines TRBV6-5 with TRBJ1-4; 8 nucleotides align to TRBD1. V lost 6 bases to trimming and J lost 8 bases; unmatched junction nucleotides: 8. The V gene's germline CDR1 is MNHEY and CDR2 SVGAGI. The CDR3 runs to 14 residues. CDR3 residues: CASSRDRKGEKLFF. In DNA, the CDR3 is TGTGCCAGCAGCCGGGACAGGAAAGGCGAAAAACTGTTTTTT.

The chain recombines TRBV5-1 with TRBJ2-2; D gene uncertain. With 0 bases removed from V and 4 bases from J, the gap between germline ends came to 13 bases. The germline CDR1 and CDR2 sequences are SGHRS and YFSETQ. The CDR3 has 16 amino acids. As DNA, the CDR3 is TGCGCCAGCAGCTTGGAATCCGGGCCAAGCACCGGGGAGCTGTTTTTT. It yields the protein CASSLESGPSTGELFF.

The rearrangement joins TRBV4-1 to TRBJ1-2; the D gene is possibly TRBD1 (5 bases). V dropped 3 bases and J dropped 1 base, with 27 bases sitting between them. Germline V gene data show CDR1 as MGHRA and CDR2 as YSYEKL. The CDR3 is made up of 20 amino acids. The CDR3: CASSHPQKPEGRYFNYGYTF. In nucleotides, the CDR3 is TGCGCCAGCAGCCACCCTCAGAAGCCGGAGGGACGGTACTTTAACTATGGCTACACCTTC.

The rearrangement uses TRBV5-1 and TRBJ2-1; D is perhaps TRBD1 (5 bases). Germline lookup yields CDR1 SGHRS and CDR2 YFSETQ. V was trimmed by 0 bases and J by 0 bases, leaving 10 bases between them. CDR3 length equals 16 residues. In DNA form, the CDR3 reads TGCGCCAGCAGCTTGGCCGGAGACAGCTCCTACAATGAGCAGTTCTTC. As protein: CASSLAGDSSYNEQFF.